The clone carrying this T cell receptor (beta chain) was detected only a few times. As yet, its antigen is unknown. This sample is part of a study of cytomegalovirus exposure and HLA in healthy donors. Study outcomes and limitations: Researchers reported from a later analysis that most CMV-associated TCR beta chains appeared HLA-restricted. In a later analysis, V- and J-gene trimming of beta chains associated with a DCLRE1C missense variant, replicated independently. The productive fraction for most TCR beta V segments was about 87% or about 30% in an earlier analysis. In a later analysis, across HLA loci, associated TCR counts were highest for DRB1, lowest for HLA-C.

PCR involved 60 Vbeta and 13 Jbeta primers. Sequenced by immunoSEQ multiplex PCR; TCRdb stores in-frame clones only, minus some. The table records around 140,000 clones, roughly two thirds of them present only once. The specimen sequenced was PBMCs. The clonotype was recovered from a male donor in good health and CMV-seronegative.

The CDR3 loop reads CASSQELFLYGYTF. The CDR3 nucleotides are TGTGCCAGCAGCCAAGAACTCTTTCTCTATGGCTACACCTTC. The chain has TRBV14 and TRBJ1-2; D unclear. Looked up from germline, CDR1 is SGHDN and CDR2 is FVKESK. Trimming removed 0 bases from V and 4 bases from J, with 9 bases in between. This CDR3 contains 14 residues.